This T cell receptor beta chain was sequenced for a study of blood T cell repertoires in COVID-19. Study-wide background: Samples of COVID-19 (acute and convalescent) were obtained from the United States, Italy and Spain.

There are 13 residues in the CDR3. The germline V gene encodes CDR1 KGHSH and CDR2 LQKENI. V trimming: 4 bases; J trimming: 8 bases; junction bases outside the gene matches: 7. Under the authors' procedure: Estimation of nucleated cell counts relied on the amplification of reference gene primers. The protocol was immunoSEQ multiplex PCR, while the TCRdb copy is restricted to in-frame clones and leaves out a portion. That table supplies the V and J calls and clone size; D and trimming were determined from the DNA. The sample records around 100,000 clones, roughly 87% being singletons. Sequencing was done on a sample of peripheral blood. This receptor was identified in a man aged 30 to 39 in a cohort sampled during active COVID-19. V usage is TRBV18 and J usage is TRBJ1-2; 7 nucleotides agree with TRBD1. The CDR3 nucleotides read TGTGCCAGCTCACGTACAGGGGATCGGGGCTACACCTTC. Translation: CASSRTGDRGYTF.